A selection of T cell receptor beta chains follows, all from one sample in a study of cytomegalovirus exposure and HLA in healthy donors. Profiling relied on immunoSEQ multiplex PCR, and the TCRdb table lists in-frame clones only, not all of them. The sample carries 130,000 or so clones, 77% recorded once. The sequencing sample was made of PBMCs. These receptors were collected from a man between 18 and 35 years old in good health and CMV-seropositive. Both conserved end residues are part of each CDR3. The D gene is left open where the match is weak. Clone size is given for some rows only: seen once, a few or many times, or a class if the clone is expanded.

cdr3_aa: CASSSPGQEIEQYF; cdr3_nt: TGTGCCAGCAGCTCTCCGGGACAGGAGATCGAGCAGTACTTC; clone_size: NA; j_call: TRBJ2-7; v_call: TRBV6-5; d_call: TRBD1
cdr3_aa: CASSVGEGRVSSPLHF; cdr3_nt: TGTGCCAGCAGCGTAGGTGAGGGAAGAGTGAGTTCACCCCTCCACTTT; clone_size: NA; j_call: TRBJ1-6; v_call: TRBV9; d_call: NA
cdr3_aa: CASSKGLADNEQFF; cdr3_nt: TGTGCCAGTAGTAAAGGCCTAGCGGACAATGAGCAGTTCTTC; clone_size: NA; j_call: TRBJ2-1; v_call: TRBV19; d_call: TRBD2
cdr3_aa: CASSEADGPSYEQYF; cdr3_nt: TGTGCCAGCAGTGAAGCAGATGGGCCCTCCTACGAGCAGTACTTC; clone_size: NA; j_call: TRBJ2-7; v_call: TRBV6-1; d_call: NA
cdr3_aa: CASSFGLAAYEQYF; cdr3_nt: TGTGCCAGCAGCTTTGGGCTGGCAGCCTACGAGCAGTACTTC; clone_size: NA; j_call: TRBJ2-7; v_call: TRBV7-2; d_call: NA
cdr3_aa: CAAGGGTDTQYF; cdr3_nt: TGTGCCGCGGGGGGGGGCACAGATACGCAGTATTTT; clone_size: NA; j_call: TRBJ2-3; v_call: TRBV10-3; d_call: TRBD2
cdr3_aa: CASSVSGQGVPQYF; cdr3_nt: TGTGCCAGCAGTGTCTCCGGACAGGGGGTTCCGCAGTACTTC; clone_size: NA; j_call: TRBJ2-7; v_call: TRBV25-1; d_call: TRBD1
cdr3_aa: CATISGSYEQYF; cdr3_nt: TGTGCCACGATTAGCGGGAGTTACGAGCAGTACTTC; clone_size: NA; j_call: TRBJ2-7; v_call: TRBV19; d_call: TRBD2
cdr3_aa: CSVKFEPDTEAFF; cdr3_nt: TGCAGCGTTAAGTTTGAACCGGACACTGAAGCTTTCTTT; clone_size: NA; j_call: TRBJ1-1; v_call: TRBV29-1; d_call: NA
cdr3_aa: CAWSAVAGEVRGPQHF; cdr3_nt: TGTGCCTGGAGTGCCGTGGCAGGGGAAGTCAGGGGGCCCCAGCATTTT; clone_size: few; j_call: TRBJ1-5; v_call: TRBV30; d_call: NA
cdr3_aa: CATAPGGRNEKLFF; cdr3_nt: TGTGCCACCGCCCCCGGGGGGCGGAATGAAAAACTGTTTTTT; clone_size: NA; j_call: TRBJ1-4; v_call: TRBV6-5; d_call: NA
cdr3_aa: CASSGFRDRGLNYGYTF; cdr3_nt: TGTGCCAGCAGCGGATTCCGGGACAGGGGCCTTAACTATGGCTACACCTTC; clone_size: NA; j_call: TRBJ1-2; v_call: TRBV9; d_call: TRBD1
cdr3_aa: CASNNDWAVGSPLHF; cdr3_nt: TGTGCCAGCAATAACGATTGGGCAGTAGGTTCACCCCTCCACTTT; clone_size: NA; j_call: TRBJ1-6; v_call: TRBV11-2; d_call: NA
cdr3_aa: CAIRYGQNTEAFF; cdr3_nt: TGTGCCATCAGGTATGGACAAAACACTGAAGCTTTCTTT; clone_size: NA; j_call: TRBJ1-1; v_call: TRBV10-3; d_call: NA
cdr3_aa: CASSEPDRAFAEAFF; cdr3_nt: TGTGCCAGCAGTGAACCAGACAGGGCCTTCGCTGAAGCTTTCTTT; clone_size: NA; j_call: TRBJ1-1; v_call: TRBV6-1; d_call: TRBD1
cdr3_aa: CASSYPSGGSGNTIYF; cdr3_nt: TGTGCCAGCAGTTACCCCTCCGGGGGCTCTGGAAACACCATATATTTT; clone_size: NA; j_call: TRBJ1-3; v_call: TRBV6-6; d_call: NA
cdr3_aa: CASSVAGQLNTIYF; cdr3_nt: TGTGCCAGCAGCGTAGCTGGGCAGTTAAACACCATATATTTT; clone_size: once; j_call: TRBJ1-3; v_call: TRBV9; d_call: NA
cdr3_aa: CASSQMGTGTNTGELFF; cdr3_nt: TGCGCCAGCAGCCAAATGGGGACAGGAACGAACACCGGGGAGCTGTTTTTT; clone_size: NA; j_call: TRBJ2-2; v_call: TRBV4-1; d_call: TRBD1
cdr3_aa: CASRFYSNTEAFF; cdr3_nt: TGTGCCAGCAGATTCTACAGTAACACTGAAGCTTTCTTT; clone_size: few; j_call: TRBJ1-1; v_call: TRBV6-5; d_call: NA
cdr3_aa: CASSSSGGATRKTQYF; cdr3_nt: TGTGCCAGCAGTTCATCCGGAGGGGCGACGAGGAAGACCCAGTACTTC; clone_size: once; j_call: TRBJ2-5; v_call: TRBV27; d_call: NA
cdr3_aa: CASSPREGKSGANGLTF; cdr3_nt: TGTGCCAGCAGCCCCCGTGAAGGGAAGTCTGGGGCCAACGGCCTGACTTTC; clone_size: NA; j_call: TRBJ2-6; v_call: TRBV7-9; d_call: NA
cdr3_aa: CASSWDLHYEQYF; cdr3_nt: TGTGCCAGCAGCTGGGACTTACACTACGAGCAGTACTTC; clone_size: NA; j_call: TRBJ2-7; v_call: TRBV5-5; d_call: NA
cdr3_aa: CASSYGSSSYEQYF; cdr3_nt: TGTGCCAGCAGTTACGGCAGTTCCTCCTACGAGCAGTACTTC; clone_size: NA; j_call: TRBJ2-7; v_call: TRBV6-5; d_call: NA
cdr3_aa: CASSLFGQGFGNTIYF; cdr3_nt: TGTGCCAGCAGTTTATTTGGACAGGGTTTCGGAAACACCATATATTTT; clone_size: NA; j_call: TRBJ1-3; v_call: TRBV28; d_call: TRBD1
cdr3_aa: CASSPAGGANTEAFF; cdr3_nt: TGTGCCAGCTCACCGGCAGGAGGGGCCAACACTGAAGCTTTCTTT; clone_size: NA; j_call: TRBJ1-1; v_call: TRBV18; d_call: NA
cdr3_aa: CASPGGAGAFF; cdr3_nt: TGTGCCAGCCCCGGGGGGGCGGGAGCTTTCTTT; clone_size: once; j_call: TRBJ1-1; v_call: TRBV18; d_call: NA
cdr3_aa: CASSVDWRLAGGGEQFF; cdr3_nt: TGTGCCAGCAGTGTGGATTGGAGACTAGCGGGAGGAGGGGAGCAGTTCTTC; clone_size: few; j_call: TRBJ2-1; v_call: TRBV6-1; d_call: TRBD2
cdr3_aa: CASSLGLAGEQYF; cdr3_nt: TGCGCCAGCAGTCTGGGACTAGCGGGCGAGCAGTACTTC; clone_size: NA; j_call: TRBJ2-7; v_call: TRBV10-2; d_call: TRBD2
cdr3_aa: CATSRDTNSNQPQHF; cdr3_nt: TGTGCCACCAGCAGGGACACCAATAGCAATCAGCCCCAGCATTTT; clone_size: few; j_call: TRBJ1-5; v_call: TRBV15; d_call: NA
cdr3_aa: CASSYQGGNQPQHF; cdr3_nt: TGTGCCAGCAGTTACCAAGGGGGCAATCAGCCCCAGCATTTT; clone_size: few; j_call: TRBJ1-5; v_call: TRBV6-5; d_call: NA
cdr3_aa: CASSGTGEINYEQYF; cdr3_nt: TGTGCCAGCAGTGGCACAGGGGAAATAAACTACGAGCAGTACTTC; clone_size: NA; j_call: TRBJ2-7; v_call: TRBV2; d_call: TRBD1
cdr3_aa: CASSLSPSGGDEQFF; cdr3_nt: TGCGCCAGCAGCTTGTCGCCTAGCGGGGGCGATGAGCAGTTCTTC; clone_size: once; j_call: TRBJ2-1; v_call: TRBV5-1; d_call: TRBD2
cdr3_aa: CASSDLDREGEAFF; cdr3_nt: TGTGCCAGCAGTGACCTAGACAGGGAAGGTGAAGCTTTCTTT; clone_size: NA; j_call: TRBJ1-1; v_call: TRBV25-1; d_call: TRBD1
cdr3_aa: CASSLGSGPILHNEQFF; cdr3_nt: TGCGCCAGCAGCCTTGGCTCAGGGCCTATCCTACACAATGAGCAGTTCTTC; clone_size: NA; j_call: TRBJ2-1; v_call: TRBV5-1; d_call: NA
cdr3_aa: CASSLEGAGNTEAFF; cdr3_nt: TGTGCCAGCAGCTTAGAGGGTGCGGGGAACACTGAAGCTTTCTTT; clone_size: few; j_call: TRBJ1-1; v_call: TRBV11-1; d_call: NA
cdr3_aa: CASWDRGNSPLHF; cdr3_nt: TGTGCCAGCTGGGACAGGGGTAATTCACCCCTCCACTTT; clone_size: few; j_call: TRBJ1-6; v_call: TRBV7-8; d_call: TRBD1
cdr3_aa: CASSSYSGSHEQYF; cdr3_nt: TGTGCCAGCAGTTCGTATAGCGGGAGCCACGAGCAGTACTTC; clone_size: NA; j_call: TRBJ2-7; v_call: TRBV5-4; d_call: TRBD2
cdr3_aa: CASSAWRARENNEQFF; cdr3_nt: TGTGCCAGCAGCGCTTGGAGGGCCAGAGAAAACAATGAGCAGTTCTTC; clone_size: NA; j_call: TRBJ2-1; v_call: TRBV14; d_call: NA
cdr3_aa: CASSRGQGGYGYTF; cdr3_nt: TGTGCCAGCAGCCGAGGACAGGGAGGCTATGGCTACACCTTC; clone_size: NA; j_call: TRBJ1-2; v_call: TRBV6-5; d_call: TRBD1
cdr3_aa: CASSQGTLDSYEQYF; cdr3_nt: TGCGCCAGCAGCCAAGGGACGCTCGACAGCTACGAGCAGTACTTC; clone_size: NA; j_call: TRBJ2-7; v_call: TRBV4-1; d_call: NA
cdr3_aa: CASSSFRTGRNYGYTF; cdr3_nt: TGTGCCAGCAGTTCCTTTAGGACAGGGAGAAACTATGGCTACACCTTC; clone_size: NA; j_call: TRBJ1-2; v_call: TRBV27; d_call: TRBD1
cdr3_aa: CSVWTGSSGEQYF; cdr3_nt: TGCAGCGTTTGGACAGGGTCATCGGGGGAGCAGTACTTC; clone_size: NA; j_call: TRBJ2-5; v_call: TRBV29-1; d_call: TRBD1
cdr3_aa: CASSFWRERYTEAFF; cdr3_nt: TGTGCCAGCAGTTTTTGGAGGGAACGTTACACTGAAGCTTTCTTT; clone_size: NA; j_call: TRBJ1-1; v_call: TRBV27; d_call: NA
cdr3_aa: CASSDRGGPQETQYF; cdr3_nt: TGTGCCAGCAGCGATCGCGGGGGACCTCAAGAGACCCAGTACTTC; clone_size: NA; j_call: TRBJ2-5; v_call: TRBV9; d_call: TRBD2
cdr3_aa: CASSYGAERNTEAFF; cdr3_nt: TGTGCCAGCAGTTACGGGGCGGAGAGGAACACTGAAGCTTTCTTT; clone_size: few; j_call: TRBJ1-1; v_call: TRBV6-6; d_call: NA
cdr3_aa: CASSPKPSGSISYNEQFF; cdr3_nt: TGTGCCAGCAGTCCTAAACCTAGCGGGAGCATTTCCTACAATGAGCAGTTCTTC; clone_size: few; j_call: TRBJ2-1; v_call: TRBV25-1; d_call: TRBD2
cdr3_aa: CASSGPPGTGNGYTF; cdr3_nt: TGTGCCAGCAGTGGCCCCCCCGGGACAGGGAATGGCTACACCTTC; clone_size: few; j_call: TRBJ1-2; v_call: TRBV6-1; d_call: TRBD1
cdr3_aa: CASSQDLDSAFF; cdr3_nt: TGCGCCAGCAGCCAAGATTTGGACAGCGCTTTCTTT; clone_size: NA; j_call: TRBJ1-1; v_call: TRBV4-1; d_call: NA
cdr3_aa: CASSVAGGPKETQYF; cdr3_nt: TGTGCCAGCAGCGTAGCGGGAGGGCCTAAAGAGACCCAGTACTTC; clone_size: NA; j_call: TRBJ2-5; v_call: TRBV9; d_call: TRBD2